Following are 15 T cell receptor beta chains from one sample sequenced in a study of T cells after yellow fever vaccination. Via MiXCR, TCRdb re-called the 5' RACE reads, giving one row per CDR3 protein. The sample consists of tens of thousands of distinct CDR3 sequences, 10% of them appearing once. The sample here was PBMCs, either bulk or a sorted T-cell subset (CD4+, CD8+, memory, or dextramer-sorted; not recorded which), taken roughly 14 days after the first yellow fever vaccination. The receptor source for this set is a man younger than 30 who received the YFV17D yellow fever vaccine.

This clonotype has a count of ten or more. V usage is TRBV18 and J usage is TRBJ2-1; D gene ambiguous. The CDR3 has 12 residues. In germline, CDR1 is KGHSH, CDR2 LQKENI. V was cut by 0 bases and J by 6 bases, with 3 bases left in between. The CDR3 is CASSPPLNEQFF. In nucleotides, the CDR3 is TGTGCCAGCTCACCACCCCTCAATGAGCAGTTCTTC.

As for this clonotype: Possible read error: a much larger clone is one base away. CDR3 residues: CDSSSNWGYNEQFF. Here the CDR3 DNA reads TGTGACAGCAGCTCTAATTGGGGCTACAATGAGCAGTTCTTC. This rearrangement joins TRBV7-9 to TRBJ2-1; D remains ambiguous. This CDR3 has 14 residues. Germline V lookup: CDR1 SEHNR, CDR2 FQNEAQ (reference sequence). The whole variable domain, filled in from reference TRBV7-9 and TRBJ2-1, reads DTGVSQNPRHKITKRGQNVTFRCDPISEHNRLYWYRQTLGQGPEFLTYFQNEAQLEKSRLLSDRFSAERPKGSFSTLEIQRTEQGDSAMYLCDSSSNWGYNEQFFGPGTRLTVL.

This clonotype was observed at least ten times. The chain carries TRBV19 and TRBJ1-1; D unresolved. Germline lookup yields CDR1 LNHDA and CDR2 SQIVND (reference sequence). The CDR3 has 14 residues. V shed 6 bases and J shed 0 bases, with 11 bases lying between them. The CDR3 coding sequence is TGTGCCAGTAGCCGACTCTTCATGAACACTGAAGCTTTCTTT. As protein: CASSRLFMNTEAFF.

This clonotype was observed many times. CDR3 in DNA: TGTGCCAGCAGTTTAGCGCCTGGCACTGAAGCTTTCTTT. Amino acids: CASSLAPGTEAFF. The chain combines TRBV12-3 or TRBV12-4 with TRBJ1-1; no clear D. The CDR3 runs 13 residues. Trimming stripped 0 bases from V and 4 bases from J, with 6 bases between.

This clonotype was seen at least ten times. This chain connects TRBV5-1 to TRBJ2-4; D perhaps matches TRBD1 (6 bases). Trimming cost V 0 bases and J 3 bases, with 13 bases left between them. Germline V gene sequence: CDR1 SGHRS, CDR2 YFSETQ. This CDR3 contains 16 residues. The CDR3 sequence: CASSLDGFRGKNIQYF. The CDR3 nucleotides are TGCGCCAGCAGCTTGGATGGTTTCAGGGGCAAAAACATTCAGTACTTC.

This clonotype was counted at least ten times. This chain links TRBV5-1 with TRBJ1-1, with 7 positions matching TRBD1. The CDR3 is 18 residues long. The junction had 13 bases not matched to a gene; V was cut back by 2 bases and J by 0 bases. Germline loops: CDR1 SGHRS, CDR2 YFSETQ. CDR3 DNA sequence: TGCGCCAGCAGCTTTTCCCGGACAGGAACCCTTATGAACACTGAAGCTTTCTTT. It specifies CASSFSRTGTLMNTEAFF.

The gene calls are TRBV5-5 and TRBJ2-7; 7 bases line up with TRBD1. Unmatched junction bases numbered 8, after V lost 8 bases and J lost 3 bases. The CDR3 is 13 amino acids. Looked up from germline, CDR1 is SGHKS and CDR2 is YYEKEE (reference sequence). This chain's CDR3 is CARSPGQVYEQYF. CDR3 bases: TGTGCCAGGAGCCCCGGACAGGTCTACGAGCAGTACTTC. Supplemented by reference TRBV5-5 and TRBJ2-7, the full variable domain reads DAGVTQSPTHLIKTRGQQVTLRCSPISGHKSVSWYQQVLGQGPQFIFQYYEKEERGRGNFPDRFSARQFPNYSSELNVNALLLGDSALYLCARSPGQVYEQYFGPGTRLTVT.

This clonotype has only one observation. It may be a read error: a sequence one base away is much more abundant. The rearrangement links TRBV19 to TRBJ2-4; D uncertain. The CDR3 length is 14 residues. With 3 bases removed from V and 7 bases from J, the gap between germline ends came to 13 bases. Per germline, CDR1 LNHDA and CDR2 SQIVND (reference sequence). The CDR3 DNA follows: TGTGCCAGTAGTATGGTACATGGGGTTAACATTCAGTACTTC. Amino acids: CASSMVHGVNIQYF.

At least ten counts were recorded for this clonotype. The chain combines TRBV28 with TRBJ1-2; unclear D gene. The germline V gene has CDR1 MDHEN and CDR2 SYDVKM. Deletions cut 2 bases from V and 5 bases from J, with 6 bases between. The CDR3 consists of 12 residues. The CDR3 is CASSLVSYGYTF. The CDR3 DNA follows: TGTGCCAGCAGTTTAGTCTCGTATGGCTACACCTTC.

This clonotype was found many times. The CDR3 DNA follows: TGTGCCTGGTCCCCCTCTACAGATACGCAGTATTTT. As protein: CAWSPSTDTQYF. The rearrangement links TRBV30 to TRBJ2-3; D not resolved. Looked up from germline, CDR1 is GTSNPN and CDR2 is SVGIG (reference sequence). This CDR3 region has 12 residues. V shed 5 bases and J shed 3 bases, with 9 bases lying between them. Together with reference TRBV30 and TRBJ2-3, the CDR3 gives the full variable domain: SQTIHQWPATLVQPVGSPLSLECTVEGTSNPNLYWYRQAAGRGLQLLFYSVGIGQISSEVPQNLSASRPQDRQFILSSKKLLLSDSGFYLCAWSPSTDTQYFGPGTRLTVL.

Ten or more counts support this clonotype. The chain couples TRBV5-1 to TRBJ2-6, with D unresolved. There are 17 residues in the CDR3. Germline V gene data show CDR1 as SGHRS and CDR2 as YFSETQ. V shed 0 bases and J shed 0 bases, with 10 bases lying between them. CDR3 residues: CASSLVASPSGANVLTF. CDR3 nucleotides: TGCGCCAGCAGCTTGGTGGCATCCCCCTCTGGGGCCAACGTCCTGACTTTC.

In its sample, this clonotype was seen many times. This chain uses TRBV6-2 or TRBV6-3 with TRBJ1-2; tentatively, D is TRBD1 (5 bases). This CDR3 is built from 13 residues. Germline V gives CDR1 MNHEY, CDR2 SVGEGT. V gave up 1 base and J gave up 2 bases, with 5 bases separating them. The DNA of the CDR3 is TGTGCCAGCAGTTACTGGGGGAACTATGGCTACACCTTC. Translated: CASSYWGNYGYTF.

This clonotype occurred many times. The chain carries TRBV5-6 and TRBJ2-7; D remains unclear. The CDR3 consists of 14 residues. V was pared by 1 base and J by 1 base, with 9 bases between. CDR1 SGHDT and CDR2 YYEEEE come from the germline V gene. The CDR3: CASSLTGDSYEQYF. The CDR3 DNA sequence: TGTGCCAGCAGCTTGACTGGCGATTCCTACGAGCAGTACTTC.

As concerns this clonotype: Given a much more abundant clone one base away, this may be a read error. This chain links TRBV12-3 or TRBV12-4 with TRBJ1-5, with a possible D match to TRBD1 (5 bases). Trimming cost V 1 base and J 7 bases, with 8 bases left between them. There are 13 residues in the CDR3. The CDR3 DNA reads as TGTGCCAGCAGTTTAGGACGGGGGCAGCCCCAGCATTTT. Protein product: CASSLGRGQPQHF.

A note on this clonotype: A read error is possible here, since a much larger clone lies one base away. This chain connects TRBV27 to TRBJ2-7; no firm D call. Germline V gives CDR1 MNHEY, CDR2 SMNVEV (reference sequence). The CDR3 runs to 14 residues. The CDR3 DNA sequence: TGTTCCAGCAGTTTAGGTATTACGGCCTACGAGCAGTACTTC. Residues: CSSSLGITAYEQYF.